This is a list of T cell receptor beta chains from one sample in a study of control samples from healthy donors and cancer patients. Profiling relied on immunoSEQ multiplex PCR, and the TCRdb table lists in-frame clones only, not all of them. The sample contains about 140,000 clones, 75% to 95% of which appear only once. What was sequenced was blood. The receptors derive from a man aged 18 to 29 in good health. Each CDR3 is given with its conserved first and last residue. The D gene is left open where the match is weak. Clone size, where shown, is once, few, many, or a class for clones that have expanded.

clone_size j_call d_call v_call cdr3_aa cdr3_nt
- TRBJ1-1 - TRBV5-1 CASSRTGTTGTEAFF TGCGCCAGCAGCAGAACAGGGACCACTGGGACTGAAGCTTTCTTT
few TRBJ2-1 TRBD2 TRBV2 CASNILAGGYNEQFF TGTGCCAGCAACATACTAGCGGGGGGGTACAATGAGCAGTTCTTC
- TRBJ1-1 TRBD1 TRBV7-9 CASSWGTGPPNTEAFF TGTGCCAGCAGCTGGGGGACAGGGCCCCCAAACACTGAAGCTTTCTTT
- TRBJ1-2 TRBD1 TRBV6-5 CASSTRTGNGYTF TGTGCCAGCAGTACCCGGACAGGGAATGGCTACACCTTC
- TRBJ2-7 TRBD1 TRBV30 CAWAQGQGIYYEQYF TGTGCCTGGGCCCAGGGACAGGGGATATACTACGAGCAGTACTTC
- TRBJ1-1 - TRBV30 CAWSVLGAHTEAFF TGTGCCTGGAGTGTACTAGGGGCACACACTGAAGCTTTCTTT
once TRBJ2-3 TRBD2 TRBV6-5 CAGTSGGSTDTQYF TGTGCCGGAACTAGCGGGGGAAGCACAGATACGCAGTATTTT
few TRBJ1-5 - TRBV3-1/TRBV3-2 CASSWGDQPQHF TGTGCCAGTTCTTGGGGGGATCAGCCCCAGCATTTT
- TRBJ2-3 - TRBV7-9 CASSFGDLQSQYF TGTGCCAGCAGCTTCGGGGACCTCCAATCGCAGTATTTT
- TRBJ2-7 - TRBV2 CASSEWGAYEQYF TGTGCCAGCAGTGAATGGGGCGCCTACGAGCAGTACTTC
- TRBJ2-7 TRBD2 TRBV7-9 CASSLGALAGDEQYF TGTGCCAGCAGCTTAGGTGCACTAGCGGGGGACGAGCAGTACTTC
- TRBJ1-1 - TRBV28 CASTIGGAVITEAFF TGTGCCAGCACGATAGGGGGGGCAGTGATCACTGAAGCTTTCTTT
- TRBJ1-1 - TRBV6-5 CVSSIRDTLNTEAFF TGTGTCAGCAGTATCAGGGACACTTTAAACACTGAAGCTTTCTTT
- TRBJ2-7 - TRBV6-5 CVSSNGVRSYEQYF TGTGTCAGCAGTAACGGGGTCCGCTCCTACGAGCAGTACTTC
- TRBJ1-6 TRBD1 TRBV7-6 CASSLSYRDRGDSPLHF TGTGCCAGCAGCCTCTCTTACCGGGACAGGGGGGATTCACCCCTCCACTTT
- TRBJ1-5 TRBD1 TRBV27 CASIGTVRGVQPQHF TGTGCCAGCATTGGGACAGTAAGGGGGGTTCAGCCCCAGCATTTT
- TRBJ1-1 - TRBV7-3 CASSLLYNTEAFF TGTGCCAGCAGCTTATTATACAACACTGAAGCTTTCTTT
- TRBJ2-1 - TRBV24-1 CATYRKSPEGGSYNEQFF TGTGCCACCTATCGTAAATCCCCAGAGGGAGGCTCCTACAATGAGCAGTTCTTC
- TRBJ2-1 - TRBV10-3 CAISESTVEQFF TGTGCCATCAGTGAGTCAACCGTCGAGCAGTTCTTC
- TRBJ1-5 - TRBV19 CASSGSNQPQHF TGTGCCAGTAGTGGCAGCAATCAGCCCCAGCATTTT
- TRBJ1-1 - TRBV27 CASSAWGGNTEAFF TGTGCCAGCAGTGCATGGGGAGGGAACACTGAAGCTTTCTTT
- TRBJ1-3 TRBD1 TRBV7-2 CASSSWTGALSGNTIYF TGTGCCAGCAGCTCGTGGACAGGGGCCCTCTCTGGAAACACCATATATTTT
many TRBJ1-5 - TRBV2 CASSLQRQPQHF TGTGCCAGCAGCCTACAGCGCCAGCCCCAGCATTTT
- TRBJ1-1 TRBD1 TRBV6-5 CASSYGAGTGDEAFF TGTGCCAGCAGTTACGGGGCCGGGACAGGGGATGAAGCTTTCTTT
- TRBJ2-2 - TRBV28 CASSLRISGTGELFF TGTGCCAGCAGTTTAAGAATCTCGGGGACCGGGGAGCTGTTTTTT
- TRBJ1-1 - TRBV11-2 CASSLGWEAFF TGTGCCAGCAGCTTGGGGTGGGAAGCTTTCTTT
- TRBJ1-5 - TRBV7-9 CASSLESQGNQPQHF TGTGCCAGCAGCTTAGAGTCCCAGGGTAATCAGCCCCAGCATTTT
- TRBJ2-1 TRBD2 TRBV7-9 CASSQMPGLAGGQFF TGTGCCAGCAGCCAAATGCCGGGACTAGCGGGGGGGCAGTTCTTC
- TRBJ2-7 - TRBV7-8 CASRGRGLRDEQYF TGTGCCAGCAGAGGCCGGGGCCTTAGGGACGAGCAGTACTTC
- TRBJ1-1 - TRBV3-1/TRBV3-2 CASSQFGGEAFF TGTGCCAGCAGCCAGTTTGGGGGTGAAGCTTTCTTT
- TRBJ1-5 TRBD1 TRBV12-5 CASGLDGQGWQPQHF TGTGCTAGTGGTTTGGACGGACAGGGGTGGCAGCCCCAGCATTTT
- TRBJ2-2 - TRBV6-1 CASSVAILSWTGELFF TGTGCCAGCAGTGTGGCAATTTTGAGTTGGACCGGGGAGCTGTTTTTT
- TRBJ1-2 TRBD1 TRBV9 CASSRAGQAYGYTF TGTGCCAGCAGCCGGGCGGGACAGGCCTATGGCTACACCTTC
- TRBJ2-5 TRBD1 TRBV19 CASSRRTGTGGLETQYF TGTGCCAGTAGTCGAAGAACCGGGACAGGGGGCTTAGAGACCCAGTACTTC
- TRBJ1-5 - TRBV3-1/TRBV3-2 CASSPPGGQPQHF TGTGCCAGCAGCCCCCCTGGGGGTCAGCCCCAGCATTTT
- TRBJ2-5 - TRBV7-9 CASSSEGTQYF TGTGCCAGCAGCTCCGAGGGGACCCAGTACTTC
- TRBJ1-3 - TRBV19 CASRGSAGNTIYF TGTGCCTCGCGCGGGTCTGCTGGAAACACCATATATTTT
- TRBJ1-3 - TRBV5-1 CASSEYRGNTIYF TGCGCCAGCAGCGAATACAGGGGAAACACCATATATTTT
- TRBJ2-2 - TRBV14 CASSQVYARGELFF TGTGCCAGCAGCCAAGTTTATGCTCGGGGGGAGCTGTTTTTT
- TRBJ2-1 - TRBV7-2 CASSLFPTDYNEQFF TGTGCCAGCAGCTTATTCCCGACAGATTACAATGAGCAGTTCTTC
- TRBJ1-2 - TRBV5-4 CASSWWAGDIGYGYTF TGTGCCAGCAGCTGGTGGGCAGGGGACATCGGCTATGGCTACACCTTC
- TRBJ1-1 - TRBV7-2 CASSPIVNMNTEAFF TGTGCCAGCAGCCCGATCGTCAACATGAACACTGAAGCTTTCTTT
- TRBJ2-7 - TRBV11-2 CASSTERGLEQYF TGTGCCAGCAGCACAGAAAGGGGCCTCGAGCAGTACTTC
- TRBJ1-6 - TRBV19 CASSIEPGQYSPLHF TGTGCCAGTAGTATCGAGCCGGGTCAATATTCACCCCTCCACTTT
- TRBJ2-3 - TRBV13 CASSTYTDTQYF TGTGCCAGCAGCACTTACACAGATACGCAGTATTTT
few TRBJ2-7 - TRBV5-5 CASSLFTASYEQYF TGTGCCAGCAGCTTGTTTACGGCTTCCTACGAGCAGTACTTC
- TRBJ2-7 - TRBV4-3 CASSQVRGREQYF TGCGCCAGCAGCCAAGTCAGGGGCCGCGAGCAGTACTTC
- TRBJ2-3 - TRBV3-1/TRBV3-2 CASSQVGGTTTITGDTQYF TGTGCCAGCAGCCAAGTAGGGGGTACTACTACTATAACGGGAGATACGCAGTATTTT
once TRBJ2-1 - TRBV7-3 CASSPGDNEQFF TGTGCCAGCAGCCCTGGAGACAATGAGCAGTTCTTC
- TRBJ1-4 TRBD1 TRBV4-3 CASSQPGQGGEKLFF TGCGCCAGCAGCCAACCGGGACAGGGAGGTGAAAAACTGTTTTTT
- TRBJ1-6 - TRBV9 CASSGTQDSWYNSPLHF TGTGCCAGCAGCGGGACCCAGGACAGCTGGTATAATTCACCCCTCCACTTT
- TRBJ1-1 - TRBV6-2/TRBV6-3 CASSSTDRSMNTEAFF TGTGCCAGCAGTTCAACCGACAGGTCCATGAACACTGAAGCTTTCTTT
- TRBJ2-1 - TRBV6-5 CASSYSGRGPREQFF TGTGCCAGCAGTTACTCGGGGCGGGGGCCTAGAGAGCAGTTCTTC